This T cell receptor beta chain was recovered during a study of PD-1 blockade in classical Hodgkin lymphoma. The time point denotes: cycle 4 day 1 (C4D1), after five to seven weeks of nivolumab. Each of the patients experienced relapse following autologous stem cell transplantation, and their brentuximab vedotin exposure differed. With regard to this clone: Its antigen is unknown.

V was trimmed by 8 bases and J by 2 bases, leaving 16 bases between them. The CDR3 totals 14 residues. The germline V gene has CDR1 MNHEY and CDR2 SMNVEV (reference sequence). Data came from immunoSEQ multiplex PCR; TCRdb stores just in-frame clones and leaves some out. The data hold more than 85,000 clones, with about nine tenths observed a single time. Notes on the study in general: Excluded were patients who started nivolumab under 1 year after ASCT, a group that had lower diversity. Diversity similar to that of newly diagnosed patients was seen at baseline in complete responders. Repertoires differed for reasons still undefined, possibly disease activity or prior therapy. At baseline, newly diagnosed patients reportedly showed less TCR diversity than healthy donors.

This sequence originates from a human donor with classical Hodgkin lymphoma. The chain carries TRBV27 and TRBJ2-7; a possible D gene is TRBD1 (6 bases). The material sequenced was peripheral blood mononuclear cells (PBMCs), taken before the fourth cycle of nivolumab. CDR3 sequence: CASGHRAGTYEQYF. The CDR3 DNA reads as TGTGCCAGCGGCCACAGGGCGGGCACCTACGAGCAGTACTTC.